The 3 T cell receptor beta chains below were found in one sample sequenced in a study of metastatic and nonmetastatic thyroid tumors. TCRdb reanalyzed the PCR reads with MiXCR. The repertoire holds over 13,000 clones, less than 25% seen once, with roughly 8% in the top ten. Each patient went into thyroid surgery without having received any treatment. What was sequenced was blood. These receptors were taken from a female donor with papillary thyroid cancer or a benign thyroid nodule (not recorded which). Some clones in this sample may be carry-over from other donors' samples.

This clone was counted at least ten times. The chain links TRBV3-1 to TRBJ2-1, with a weak D call TRBD2 (6 bases). Looked up from germline, CDR1 is LGHDT and CDR2 is YNNKEL (reference sequence). The V and J ends lost 3 bases and 4 bases respectively, with 10 bases between them. The CDR3 runs to 14 residues. CDR3 protein: CASSHRGAYNEQFF. In DNA form, the CDR3 reads TGTGCCAGCAGCCACCGCGGGGCTTACAATGAGCAGTTCTTC.

This clone is a singleton in its sample. The gene calls are TRBV20-1 and TRBJ2-3, with 8 positions matching TRBD2. The V gene's germline CDR1 is DFQATT and CDR2 SNEGSKA (reference sequence). The CDR3 runs to 17 residues. After removal of 0 bases from V and 5 bases from J, the junction contained 13 bases not matched to a gene. DNA of the CDR3: TGCAGTGCTAGAGATGGAACCGGCGGGAGGAAGAAAGATACGCAGTATTTT. This gives the protein CSARDGTGGRKKDTQYF.

This clone was seen many times. This sequence joins TRBV5-1 and TRBJ2-3; possibly TRBD2 for D (5 bases). Germline V CDR1 and CDR2: SGHRS, YFSETQ. Trimming removed 3 bases at V and 0 bases at J, with 11 bases between. CDR3 length: 15 amino acids. The CDR3 is CASSSRWTSTDTQYF. The CDR3 nucleotides are TGCGCCAGCAGCTCACGCTGGACTAGCACAGATACGCAGTATTTT.